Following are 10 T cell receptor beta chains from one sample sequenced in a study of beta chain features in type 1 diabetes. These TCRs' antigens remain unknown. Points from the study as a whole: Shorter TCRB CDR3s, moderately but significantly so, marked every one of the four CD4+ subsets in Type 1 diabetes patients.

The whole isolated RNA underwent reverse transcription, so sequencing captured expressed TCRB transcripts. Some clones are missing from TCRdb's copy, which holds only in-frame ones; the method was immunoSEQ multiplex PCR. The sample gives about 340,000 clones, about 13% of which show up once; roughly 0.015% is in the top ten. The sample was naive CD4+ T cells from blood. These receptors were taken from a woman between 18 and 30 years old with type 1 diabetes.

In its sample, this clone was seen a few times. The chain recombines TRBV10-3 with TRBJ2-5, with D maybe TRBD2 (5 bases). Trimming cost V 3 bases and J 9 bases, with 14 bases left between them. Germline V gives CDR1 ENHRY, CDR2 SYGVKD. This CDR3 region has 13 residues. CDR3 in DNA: TGTGCCATCAGTGAAGGTCGGCCCGGGGCCCAGTACTTC. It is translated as CAISEGRPGAQYF.

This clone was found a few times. The DNA of the CDR3 is TGTGCCAGCTCACCAGGGGAGACACGAGCCAAAAACATTCAGTACTTC. Protein sequence: CASSPGETRAKNIQYF. The genes are TRBV18 and TRBJ2-4, with a possible D match to TRBD2 (5 bases). The V and J ends lost 2 bases and 0 bases respectively, with 11 bases between them. Germline CDR1 KGHSH, CDR2 LQKENI. The length of the CDR3 is 16 residues.

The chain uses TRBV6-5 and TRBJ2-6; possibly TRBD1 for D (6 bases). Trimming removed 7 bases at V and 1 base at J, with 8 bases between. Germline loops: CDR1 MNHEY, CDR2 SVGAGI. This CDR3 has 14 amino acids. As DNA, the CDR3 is TGTGCCAGCAAAACAGGGTCTGGGGCCAACGTCCTGACTTTC. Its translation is CASKTGSGANVLTF.

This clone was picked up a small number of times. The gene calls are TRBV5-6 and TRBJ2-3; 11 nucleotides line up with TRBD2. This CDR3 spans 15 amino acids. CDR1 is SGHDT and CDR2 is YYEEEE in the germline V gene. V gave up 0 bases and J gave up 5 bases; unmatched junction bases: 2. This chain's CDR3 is CASSLGLAGQDTQYF. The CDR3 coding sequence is TGTGCCAGCAGCTTGGGACTAGCGGGACAAGATACGCAGTATTTT.

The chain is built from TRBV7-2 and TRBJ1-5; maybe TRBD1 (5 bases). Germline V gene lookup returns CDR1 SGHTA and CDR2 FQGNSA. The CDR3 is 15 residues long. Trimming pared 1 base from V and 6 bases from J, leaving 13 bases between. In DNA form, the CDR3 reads TGTGCCAGCAGCTTAGGCCGGCCAGGGCTTCAGCCCCAGCATTTT. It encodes CASSLGRPGLQPQHF.

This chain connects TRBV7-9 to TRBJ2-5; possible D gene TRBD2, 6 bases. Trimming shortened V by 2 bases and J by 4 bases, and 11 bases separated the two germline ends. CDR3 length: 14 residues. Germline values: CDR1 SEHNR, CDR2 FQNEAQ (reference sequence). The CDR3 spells CASSLFGGGETQYF. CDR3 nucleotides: TGTGCCAGCAGCTTATTCGGGGGTGGAGAGACCCAGTACTTC.

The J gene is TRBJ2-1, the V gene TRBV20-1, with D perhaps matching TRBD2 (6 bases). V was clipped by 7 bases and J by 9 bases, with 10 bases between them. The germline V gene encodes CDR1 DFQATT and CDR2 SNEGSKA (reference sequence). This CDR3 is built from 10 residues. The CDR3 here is CSVSRGEQFF. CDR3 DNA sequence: TGCAGTGTCTCGCGGGGTGAGCAGTTCTTC.

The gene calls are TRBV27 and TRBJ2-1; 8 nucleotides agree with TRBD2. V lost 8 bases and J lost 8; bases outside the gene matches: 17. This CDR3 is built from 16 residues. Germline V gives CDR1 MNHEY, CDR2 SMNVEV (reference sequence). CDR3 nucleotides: TGTGCCAGCGGGTCGAGAGGAGCGGGAGTGAGAGATGAGCAGTTCTTC. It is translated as CASGSRGAGVRDEQFF.

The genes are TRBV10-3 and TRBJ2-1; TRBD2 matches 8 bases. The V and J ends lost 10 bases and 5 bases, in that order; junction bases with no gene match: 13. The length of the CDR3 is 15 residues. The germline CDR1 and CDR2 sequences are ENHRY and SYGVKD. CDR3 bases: TGTGCCACACACCGGGGGGGACCTCTGAACAATGAGCAGTTCTTC. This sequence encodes CATHRGGPLNNEQFF.

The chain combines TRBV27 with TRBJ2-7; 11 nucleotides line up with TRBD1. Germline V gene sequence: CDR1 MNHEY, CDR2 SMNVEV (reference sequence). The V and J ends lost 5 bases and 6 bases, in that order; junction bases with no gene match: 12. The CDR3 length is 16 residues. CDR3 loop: CASSPLRDRGIGEQYF. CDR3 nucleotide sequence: TGTGCCAGCAGTCCCCTTCGGGACAGGGGGATCGGCGAGCAGTACTTC.